Below are 14 T cell receptor beta chains sequenced from a single sample in a study of T cells in Graves' hyperthyroidism and ophthalmopathy (dated by TCRdb to about 2019). The library was prepared using multiplex PCR. TCRdb records Illumina HiSeq 2000 as the sequencer. TCR beta CDR3 regions were amplified from RNA transcripts. The TCR CDR3 was subjected to a first round of RT-PCR using the HTBI primer set and the Qiagen OneStep RT-PCR kit. TCRdb cleaned the public reads at Q25 with fastp, built clones with MiXCR and kept in-frame beta chains. Duplicate CDR3 protein sequences are folded into a single record with the most common DNA and genes. In all, the sample holds about 400,000 distinct CDR3 sequences, and about 25% of those were seen once. About 73% of the sample comes from the top ten. Sequenced material: blood. Receptors originate from a man in his forties or fifties with Graves' hyperthyroidism.

V and J are TRBV5-1 and TRBJ2-7; TRBD1 matches 7 bases. The CDR3 totals 16 residues. The V gene end was trimmed by 3 bases and the J gene end by 1 base; junction bases not matched to a gene: 10. The V gene's germline CDR1 is SGHRS and CDR2 YFSETQ. The CDR3 spells CASSSDPTGSSYEQYF. Written as DNA, the CDR3 is TGCGCCAGCAGCTCCGACCCGACAGGGAGTTCCTACGAGCAGTACTTC.

This clonotype appeared a few times. The chain links TRBV20-1 to TRBJ2-2, with 9 positions matching TRBD1. The trim removed 2 bases at V and 7 bases at J, leaving 5 bases unmatched. CDR1 and CDR2 (germline): DFQATT, SNEGSKA (reference sequence). This CDR3 region has 14 residues. Here the CDR3 DNA reads TGCAGTGCTAGACCTACAGGGGGCGGCGGGGAGCTGTTTTTT. This encodes CSARPTGGGGELFF.

This clonotype was seen many times. The chain couples TRBV12-3 or TRBV12-4 to TRBJ1-1; 8 positions match TRBD1. V shed 6 bases and J 1 base; nucleotides not matched to a gene: 4. This CDR3 spans 14 amino acids. CDR3 nucleotides: TGTGCCAGCAGGGCGGACAGGGAGAACACTGAAGCTTTCTTT. It is translated as CASRADRENTEAFF.

This clonotype was seen ten or more times. The CDR3 DNA follows: TGTGCCAGCAGGGAGTCGCGATTCGAGCAGTACTTC. Protein product: CASRESRFEQYF. The chain employs TRBV6-1 and TRBJ2-7; D not certain. The CDR3 is made up of 12 amino acids. Per the germline V gene, CDR1 is MNHNS and CDR2 is SASEGT. V lost 6 bases and J lost 6, with 12 bases in between.

The chain uses TRBV12-3 or TRBV12-4 and TRBJ2-2, with D possibly called TRBD1 or TRBD2 (5 bases each). CDR3 size: 14 residues. The V and J ends lost 3 bases and 5 bases respectively, with 10 bases between them. CDR3 sequence: CASSLGRRTGELFF. In DNA, the CDR3 is TGTGCCAGCAGTTTGGGACGAAGAACCGGGGAGCTGTTTTTT.

This clonotype was seen only a few times. The V and J genes are TRBV24-1 and TRBJ1-1, with D possibly TRBD1 on 5 matching bases. This CDR3 spans 13 amino acids. Germline V gives CDR1 KGHDR, CDR2 SFDVKD. Trimming removed 9 bases at V and 2 bases at J, with 12 bases between. Here the CDR3 DNA reads TGTGCCACCTACCAGCAGGGAAACACTGAAGCTTTCTTT. Protein product: CATYQQGNTEAFF.

The genes are TRBV11-2 and TRBJ2-5; weak D call: TRBD2 (5 bases). The CDR3 covers 17 residues. Germline V gene data show CDR1 as SGHAT and CDR2 as FQNNGV. V was trimmed by 5 bases and J by 2 bases, leaving 21 bases between them. DNA for the CDR3: TGTGCCAGCAGCCATTTCTGGACGGGGTTCGAGCAAGAGACCCAGTACTTC. The encoded protein is CASSHFWTGFEQETQYF.

This clonotype was detected a few times. V is TRBV7-6 and J is TRBJ2-7, with 7 bases lining up with TRBD1. CDR1 is SGHVS and CDR2 is FNYEAQ in the germline V gene. The CDR3 extends over 17 amino acids. The trim removed 2 bases at V and 2 bases at J, leaving 12 bases unmatched. The CDR3, as DNA: TGTGCCAGCAGCTTAAATATAGGGGGCGAATTGCCCTACGAGCAGTACTTC. Translated: CASSLNIGGELPYEQYF.

This clonotype was seen only a few times. The CDR3 reads CASSGWDRQETQYF. The CDR3 DNA sequence: TGTGCCAGCAGTGGTTGGGACAGACAAGAGACCCAGTACTTC. This chain joins TRBV2 and TRBJ2-5; 7 positions agree with TRBD1. The CDR3 spans 14 residues. The germline V gene encodes CDR1 SNHLY and CDR2 FYNNEI. The ends lost 4 bases at V and 2 bases at J; junction bases unmatched: 4.

This clonotype was counted at least ten times. The rearrangement joins TRBV2 to TRBJ2-5, with no clear D. The germline gives CDR1 SNHLY, CDR2 FYNNEI. This CDR3 has 17 residues. V was pared by 3 bases and J by 2 bases, with 19 bases between. This CDR3 reads CASSEDPSDHPQETQYF. In DNA, the CDR3 is TGTGCCAGCAGTGAGGACCCCTCGGACCACCCTCAAGAGACCCAGTACTTC.

This clonotype was counted ten times or more. The V and J genes are TRBV11-3 and TRBJ2-7, with 10 bases fitting TRBD2. The CDR3 sequence is 14 residues long. The V gene's germline CDR1 is SGHNT and CDR2 YENEEA. V lost 5 bases and J lost 4; bases outside the gene matches: 5. CDR3 sequence: CASSLGLADYEQYF. The CDR3 DNA reads as TGTGCCAGCAGCCTCGGACTAGCGGATTACGAGCAGTACTTC.

This clonotype has a handful of counts. V usage is TRBV6-4 and J usage is TRBJ2-3; 7 nucleotides agree with TRBD1. The germline V gene has CDR1 MRHNA and CDR2 SNTAGT. CDR3 size: 14 residues. J was trimmed by 1 base and V by 4 bases; bases with no gene match: 2. CDR3 sequence reads: CASSGQGGTDTQYF. DNA for the CDR3: TGTGCCAGCAGTGGACAGGGAGGCACAGATACGCAGTATTTT.

This rearrangement joins TRBV4-2 to TRBJ1-1, with TRBD1 matching 7 bases. Germline V CDR1 and CDR2: LGHNA, YNFKEQ. Germline trimming cut 4 bases from V and 4 bases from J; bases unmatched to any gene: 3. This CDR3 contains 13 residues. The CDR3, as DNA: TGTGCCAGCAGCCCGACAGGGTCCACTGAAGCTTTCTTT. It translates to CASSPTGSTEAFF.

This clonotype was counted many times. This chain uses TRBV3-1 with TRBJ2-5, with D possibly being TRBD2 (5 bases). CDR3 size: 14 residues. From germline, CDR1 is LGHDT and CDR2 YNNKEL (reference sequence). Trimming left V 4 bases short and J 5 bases short, with 14 bases between. The DNA for the CDR3 is TGTGCCAGCAGCCCGACGGTGTCGGGGGAGACCCAGTACTTC. Translation gives CASSPTVSGETQYF.